The source of this TCR beta chain is a study of Graves' ophthalmopathy and Graves' hyperthyroidism. Amplified material comprised TCR beta CDR3 regions derived from RNA transcripts. HTBI primers primed a first-round RT-PCR, and a second-round multiplex PCR followed. TCRdb analysed the multiplex PCR reads with MiXCR anew, one entry per CDR3 protein. The sample comprises about 620,000 distinct CDR3 sequences, 22% of which are singletons, and approximately 7% rests with the top ten. This clonotype was seen only a few times. An end of the junction does not agree with germline; a read error may underlie this. Germline CDR1 SGHTA, CDR2 FQGNSA. This CDR3 has 16 residues. Hyperthyroidism patients, aged 18 to 65, were newly diagnosed, under 2 months' duration. Fresh peripheral blood (approximately 9.2 ml) yielded the PBMCs.

This TCR was sampled from a woman aged 18-35 years with stable Graves' hyperthyroidism. Some clones in this sample may be carry-over from other donors' samples. This chain uses TRBV7-2 with TRBJ2-4, with D possibly matching TRBD1 (8 bases). The sample consisted of peripheral blood. The CDR3 loop reads CASSPRTGRAKNIKYF. The CDR3 DNA sequence: TGTGCCAGCAGCCCGCGGACAGGGAGGGCCAAAAACATTAAGTACTTC. The full variable domain, completed using reference TRBV7-2 and TRBJ2-4, is GAGVSQSPSNKVTEKGKDVELRCDPISGHTALYWYRQSLGQGLEFLIYFQGNSAPDKSGLPSDRFSAERTGGSVSTLTIQRTQQEDSAVYLCASSPRTGRAKNIKYFGAGTRLSVL.